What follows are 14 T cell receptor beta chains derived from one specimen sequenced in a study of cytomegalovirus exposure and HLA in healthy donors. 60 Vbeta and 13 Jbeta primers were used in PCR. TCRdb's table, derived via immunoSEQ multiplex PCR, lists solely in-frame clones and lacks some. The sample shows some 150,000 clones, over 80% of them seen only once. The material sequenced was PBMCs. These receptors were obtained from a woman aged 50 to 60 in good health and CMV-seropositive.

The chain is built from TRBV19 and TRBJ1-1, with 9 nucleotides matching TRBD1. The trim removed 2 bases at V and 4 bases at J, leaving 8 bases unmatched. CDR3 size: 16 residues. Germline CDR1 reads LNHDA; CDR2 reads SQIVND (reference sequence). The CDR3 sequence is CASSIIIGQGSTEAFF. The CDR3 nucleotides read TGTGCCAGTAGTATAATAATCGGACAGGGGAGCACTGAAGCTTTCTTT.

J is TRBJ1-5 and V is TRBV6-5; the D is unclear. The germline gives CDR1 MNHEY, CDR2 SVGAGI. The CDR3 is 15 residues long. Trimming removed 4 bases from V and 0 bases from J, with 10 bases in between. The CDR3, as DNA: TGTGCCAGCAGTTCCCCAGAGGATAGCAATCAGCCCCAGCATTTT. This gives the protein CASSSPEDSNQPQHF.

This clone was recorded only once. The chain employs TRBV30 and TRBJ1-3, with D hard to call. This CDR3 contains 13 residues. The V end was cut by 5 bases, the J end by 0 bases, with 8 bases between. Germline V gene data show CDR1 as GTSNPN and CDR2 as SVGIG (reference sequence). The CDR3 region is CAWDSSSGNTIYF. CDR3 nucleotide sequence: TGTGCCTGGGACTCATCCTCTGGAAACACCATATATTTT.

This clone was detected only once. CDR3 coding DNA: TGTGCCAGCAGCCAAGATCCAGGGAACTGGCAGTACTTC. Its translation: CASSQDPGNWQYF. The chain couples TRBV14 to TRBJ2-5, with D maybe TRBD1 (5 bases). Looked up from germline, CDR1 is SGHDN and CDR2 is FVKESK. The germline V and J ends were trimmed by 0 bases and 11 bases, with 13 bases remaining between them. This CDR3 spans 13 amino acids.

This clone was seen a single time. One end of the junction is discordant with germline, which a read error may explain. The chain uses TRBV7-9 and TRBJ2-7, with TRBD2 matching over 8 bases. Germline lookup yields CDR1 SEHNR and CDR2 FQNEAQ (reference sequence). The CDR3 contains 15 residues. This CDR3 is CSSSLRTSRTYEQYF. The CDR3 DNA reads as TGTTCCAGCAGTCTTCGGACTAGCAGAACCTACGAGCAGTACTTC.

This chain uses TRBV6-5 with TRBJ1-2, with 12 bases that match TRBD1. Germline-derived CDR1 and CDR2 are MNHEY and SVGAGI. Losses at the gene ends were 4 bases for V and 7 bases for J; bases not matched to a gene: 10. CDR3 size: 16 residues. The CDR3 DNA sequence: TGTGCCAGCAGTTCACCAAGGGACAGGGGGCTGATTGGCTACACCTTC. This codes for CASSSPRDRGLIGYTF.

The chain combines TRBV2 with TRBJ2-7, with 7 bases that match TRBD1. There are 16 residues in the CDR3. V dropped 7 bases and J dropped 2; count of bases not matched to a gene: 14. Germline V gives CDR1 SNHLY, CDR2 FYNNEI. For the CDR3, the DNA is TGTGCCAGCACGGGTACGGGGATTAGGGGGCCCTACGAGCAGTACTTC. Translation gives CASTGTGIRGPYEQYF. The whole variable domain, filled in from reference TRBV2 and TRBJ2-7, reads EPEVTQTPSHQVTQMGQEVILRCVPISNHLYFYWYRQILGQKVEFLVSFYNNEISEKSEIFDDQFSVERPDGSNFTLKIRSTKLEDSAMYFCASTGTGIRGPYEQYFGPGTRLTVT.

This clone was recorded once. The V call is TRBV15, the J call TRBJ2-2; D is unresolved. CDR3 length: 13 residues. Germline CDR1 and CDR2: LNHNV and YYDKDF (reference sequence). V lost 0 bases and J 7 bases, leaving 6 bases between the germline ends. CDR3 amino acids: CATSRDRVGELFF. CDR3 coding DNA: TGTGCCACCAGCAGAGATCGAGTCGGGGAGCTGTTTTTT.

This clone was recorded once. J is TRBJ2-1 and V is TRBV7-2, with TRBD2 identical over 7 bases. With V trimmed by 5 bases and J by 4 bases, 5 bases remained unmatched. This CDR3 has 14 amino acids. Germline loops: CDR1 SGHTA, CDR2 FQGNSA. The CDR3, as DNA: TGTGCCAGCAGCCTCGGGGGGAATTACAATGAGCAGTTCTTC. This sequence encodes CASSLGGNYNEQFF.

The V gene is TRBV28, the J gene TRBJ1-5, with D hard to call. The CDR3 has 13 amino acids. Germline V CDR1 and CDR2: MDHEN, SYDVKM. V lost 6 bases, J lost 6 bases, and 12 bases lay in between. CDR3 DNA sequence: TGTGCCAGCAGCTATGACGAGGGTCAGCCCCAGCATTTT. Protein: CASSYDEGQPQHF.

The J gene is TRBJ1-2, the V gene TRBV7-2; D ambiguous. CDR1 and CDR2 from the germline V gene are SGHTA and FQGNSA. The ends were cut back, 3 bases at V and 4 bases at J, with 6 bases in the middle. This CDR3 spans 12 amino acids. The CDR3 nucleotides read TGTGCCAGCAGCTTTAACAGCTATGGCTACACCTTC. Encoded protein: CASSFNSYGYTF.

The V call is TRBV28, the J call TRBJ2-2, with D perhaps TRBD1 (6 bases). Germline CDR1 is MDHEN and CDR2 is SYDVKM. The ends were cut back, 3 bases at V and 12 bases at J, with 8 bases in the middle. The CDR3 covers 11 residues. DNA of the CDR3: TGTGCCAGCAGTTTGACAGGAAAGCTGTTTTTT. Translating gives CASSLTGKLFF.

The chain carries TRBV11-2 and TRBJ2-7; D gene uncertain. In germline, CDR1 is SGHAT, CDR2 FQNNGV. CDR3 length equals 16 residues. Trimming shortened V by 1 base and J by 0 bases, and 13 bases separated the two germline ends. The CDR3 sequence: CASSLGPAPHSYEQYF. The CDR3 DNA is TGTGCCAGCAGCTTAGGACCAGCGCCCCACTCCTACGAGCAGTACTTC.

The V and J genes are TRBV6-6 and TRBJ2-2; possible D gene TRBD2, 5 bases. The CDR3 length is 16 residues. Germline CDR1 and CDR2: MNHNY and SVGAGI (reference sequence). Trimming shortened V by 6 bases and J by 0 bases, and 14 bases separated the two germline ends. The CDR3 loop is CASSTLRRTNTGELFF. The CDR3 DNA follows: TGTGCCAGCAGCACACTCAGGAGGACGAACACCGGGGAGCTGTTTTTT.